Shown below are 31 T cell receptor beta chains from a single sample sequenced in a study of cytotoxic CD8 clonotypes in ibrutinib-treated CLL. Sequencing was performed with immunoSEQ multiplex PCR; in TCRdb, only in-frame clones are kept and a portion is missing. The table records over 130,000 clones, around 82% of them present only once. The source was PBMCs, collected after 36 months of ibrutinib treatment. These receptors were taken from a human donor with chronic lymphocytic leukemia.

This clone showed up just a few times. The V and J genes are TRBV6-1 and TRBJ2-7, with TRBD1 as a possible D gene (6 bases). The CDR3 runs 13 residues. Germline-derived CDR1 and CDR2 are MNHNS and SASEGT. Trimming took 5 bases from V and 0 from J, leaving 8 bases between them. Written as DNA, the CDR3 is TGTGCCAGCAGTCGGACAGTCTCCTACGAGCAGTACTTC. Translating gives CASSRTVSYEQYF.

The chain joins TRBV7-6 to TRBJ2-7; 10 bases map to TRBD2. Germline CDR1 SGHVS, CDR2 FNYEAQ. The CDR3 runs 16 residues. With V trimmed by 4 bases and J by 2 bases, 8 bases remained unmatched. CDR3 sequence (DNA): TGTGCCAGCAGCTCCACGGGACTAGCGATAGCCTACGAGCAGTACTTC. It translates to CASSSTGLAIAYEQYF.

The V call is TRBV7-6, the J call TRBJ1-1, with TRBD1 as a possible D gene (5 bases). The V end lost 5 bases, the J end lost 10 bases, and 14 bases lay between the germline ends. Germline assignment: CDR1 SGHVS and CDR2 FNYEAQ. CDR3 length equals 12 residues. For the CDR3, the DNA is TGTGCCAGCAGCCAGACAGATGTAGTAGCTTTCTTT. It is translated as CASSQTDVVAFF.

The chain employs TRBV18 and TRBJ1-1, with D hard to call. Germline CDR1 is KGHSH and CDR2 is LQKENI. This CDR3 has 14 residues. V lost 3 bases, J lost 4 bases, and 12 bases lay in between. CDR3 DNA: TGTGCCAGCTCACCTTCCAGGCCGGGCACTGAAGCTTTCTTT. Translated, it gives CASSPSRPGTEAFF.

This chain connects TRBV30 to TRBJ1-2; the D gene is possibly TRBD1 (5 bases). The CDR3 has 17 amino acids. With 4 bases removed from V and 4 bases from J, the gap between germline ends came to 25 bases. Germline loops: CDR1 GTSNPN, CDR2 SVGIG (reference sequence). The CDR3 here is CAWNSASISRGVYGYTF. DNA for the CDR3: TGTGCCTGGAACTCAGCCTCGATCTCCCGGGGGGTCTATGGCTACACCTTC.

This clone was recorded a few times. J is TRBJ1-5 and V is TRBV11-2; a possible D gene is TRBD1 (5 bases). The length of the CDR3 is 17 residues. Looked up from germline, CDR1 is SGHAT and CDR2 is FQNNGV. The V and J ends lost 1 base and 2 bases respectively, with 15 bases between them. Written as DNA, the CDR3 is TGTGCCAGCAGCTTAGGCCAGGGATTGTACGGCAATCAGCCCCAGCATTTT. Its translation: CASSLGQGLYGNQPQHF.

This clone showed up just once. The chain combines TRBV23-1 with TRBJ2-3; D perhaps matches TRBD2 (6 bases). TRBV23-1 is an ORF for which the function is uncertain. V dropped 3 bases and J dropped 0 bases, with 25 bases sitting between them. There are 20 residues in the CDR3. The CDR3 sequence is CASSHPGQGRLDASTDTQYF. The CDR3 DNA is TGCGCCAGCAGTCATCCCGGCCAAGGGAGGCTTGACGCTAGCACAGATACGCAGTATTTT.

The V call is TRBV6-1, the J call TRBJ2-7; either TRBD1 or TRBD2 may fit D (6 bases each). Germline V gene data show CDR1 as MNHNS and CDR2 as SASEGT. The CDR3 spans 15 residues. The V gene lost 6 bases and the J gene lost 1 base, with 16 bases spanning the gap. DNA of the CDR3: TGTGCCAGCAGCGCCAAGGGGGGAGTATCCTACGAGCAGTACTTC. Protein product: CASSAKGGVSYEQYF.

CDR3: CSGGQGQETQYF. In nucleotides, the CDR3 is TGCAGCGGAGGACAGGGCCAAGAGACCCAGTACTTC. V is TRBV29-1 and J is TRBJ2-5; TRBD1 matches 8 bases. CDR3 length equals 12 residues. Germline CDR1 SQVTM, CDR2 ANQGSEA. The V segment lost 7 bases and the J segment 1 base; nucleotides outside the gene matches: 2.

The V and J genes are TRBV9 and TRBJ1-3, with a possible D match to TRBD1 (5 bases). This CDR3 has 16 residues. Germline lookup yields CDR1 SGDLS and CDR2 YYNGEE. V dropped 2 bases and J dropped 0 bases, with 12 bases sitting between them. The CDR3, as DNA: TGTGCCAGCAGCGTCGACAGCCCGAGCTCTGGAAACACCATATATTTT. It yields the protein CASSVDSPSSGNTIYF.

The chain joins TRBV7-3 to TRBJ2-1, with D uncertain. The CDR3 spans 12 residues. V was trimmed by 4 bases and J by 10 bases, leaving 11 bases between them. Germline assignment: CDR1 SGHTA and CDR2 FQGTGA. In DNA form, the CDR3 reads TGTGCCAGCAGCTCCACGGTGGGGGAGCAGTTCTTC. Its translation: CASSSTVGEQFF.

The chain joins TRBV18 to TRBJ1-1, with D possibly being TRBD1 (6 bases). This CDR3 region has 15 residues. The germline CDR1 and CDR2 sequences are KGHSH and LQKENI. V lost 3 bases and J 7 bases, leaving 18 bases between the germline ends. The CDR3 is CASSPVLGRGGEAFF. DNA for the CDR3: TGTGCCAGCTCACCTGTGCTTGGCAGGGGAGGTGAAGCTTTCTTT.

This sequence joins TRBV27 and TRBJ1-6; D is perhaps TRBD1 (6 bases). The CDR3 sequence is 18 residues long. The germline V gene encodes CDR1 MNHEY and CDR2 SMNVEV (reference sequence). V was cut by 3 bases and J by 3 bases, with 18 bases left in between. CDR3 nucleotides: TGTGCCAGCAGTTTCTCCCCCGGGGGGGGCTTCTATAATTCACCCCTCCACTTT. Its protein product is CASSFSPGGGFYNSPLHF.

The chain recombines TRBV29-1 with TRBJ2-1; TRBD2 matches 12 bases. Germline CDR1 is SQVTM and CDR2 is ANQGSEA. V lost 2 bases and J lost 7; bases outside the gene matches: 3. This CDR3 is built from 14 residues. This CDR3 reads CSVEPGLAGNEQFF. DNA for the CDR3: TGCAGCGTTGAACCCGGACTAGCGGGGAATGAGCAGTTCTTC.

For the CDR3, the DNA is TGTGCCAGCAGCGTAGGAGCGGGGGGGCCCGAGTTAGAGACCCAGTACTTC. It translates to CASSVGAGGPELETQYF. The chain couples TRBV9 to TRBJ2-5; TRBD2 matches at 10 bases. After removal of 0 bases from V and 4 bases from J, the junction contained 9 bases not matched to a gene. The CDR3 is made up of 17 amino acids. The V gene's germline CDR1 is SGDLS and CDR2 YYNGEE.

The V call is TRBV9, the J call TRBJ2-7; TRBD2 agrees at 10 bases. This CDR3 has 15 amino acids. Germline assignment: CDR1 SGDLS and CDR2 YYNGEE. The ends lost 0 bases at V and 5 bases at J; junction bases unmatched: 5. The CDR3 DNA follows: TGTGCCAGCAGCGTAGCCCCTAGCGGGAGCCACGAGCAGTACTTC. Translation: CASSVAPSGSHEQYF.

In this sample, this clone turned up once. The V call is TRBV5-1, the J call TRBJ2-6; 9 bases agree with TRBD1. CDR1 is SGHRS, CDR2 YFSETQ, per germline. The CDR3 has 17 residues. With 7 bases clipped from V and 1 base from J, the junction kept 9 bases outside the gene matches. CDR3 amino acids: CASGTGQGISGANVLTF. The DNA of the CDR3 is TGCGCCAGCGGAACGGGACAGGGAATATCTGGGGCCAACGTCCTGACTTTC.

The rearrangement joins TRBV9 to TRBJ2-2; D remains ambiguous. This CDR3 is 13 amino acids long. Trimming cost V 4 bases and J 3 bases, with 7 bases left between them. CDR1 and CDR2 from the germline V gene are SGDLS and YYNGEE. The CDR3 spells CASSQKDTGELFF. The CDR3 DNA sequence: TGTGCCAGCAGCCAAAAGGACACCGGGGAGCTGTTTTTT.

V gene TRBV5-1 combines with J gene TRBJ1-4, with D hard to call. The CDR3 is 16 residues long. CDR1 and CDR2 (germline): SGHRS, YFSETQ. V dropped 2 bases and J dropped 0 bases, with 11 bases sitting between them. The CDR3 DNA sequence: TGCGCCAGCAGCTTAGGCCACGGGTCAACTAATGAAAAACTGTTTTTT. Its protein is CASSLGHGSTNEKLFF.

This clone was observed once. The chain recombines TRBV6-1 with TRBJ2-5, with D tentatively TRBD1 (6 bases). Trimming pared 3 bases from V and 7 bases from J, leaving 12 bases between. CDR1 is MNHNS, CDR2 SASEGT, per germline. The CDR3 contains 13 residues. In DNA, the CDR3 is TGTGCCAGCAGTGATAGGGGGTGGGGGACCCAGTACTTC. Protein: CASSDRGWGTQYF.

The V gene is TRBV11-3, the J gene TRBJ2-1; possible D gene TRBD2, 5 bases. Germline loops: CDR1 SGHNT, CDR2 YENEEA. The CDR3 runs to 15 residues. V shed 5 bases and J shed 3 bases, with 14 bases lying between them. Written as DNA, the CDR3 is TGTGCCAGCAGCCCAGGAGGCCTTTACTACAATGAGCAGTTCTTC. Protein product: CASSPGGLYYNEQFF.

The chain carries TRBV15 and TRBJ2-7; 7 nucleotides match TRBD1. With 3 bases clipped from V and 3 bases from J, the junction kept 2 bases outside the gene matches. This CDR3 has 13 residues. The germline V gene encodes CDR1 LNHNV and CDR2 YYDKDF (reference sequence). This chain's CDR3 is CATSRRDSYEQYF. The CDR3 DNA reads as TGTGCCACCAGCAGGAGGGACAGCTACGAGCAGTACTTC.

This chain links TRBV23-1 with TRBJ1-2; D perhaps matches TRBD1 (6 bases). TRBV23-1 is an open reading frame whose function is uncertain. The V gene lost 3 bases and the J gene lost 4 bases, with 18 bases spanning the gap. The CDR3 consists of 16 residues. CDR3 loop: CASSHPKRGTSYGYTF. The CDR3 coding sequence is TGCGCCAGCAGTCATCCGAAAAGAGGGACAAGCTATGGCTACACCTTC.

The V and J genes are TRBV4-1 and TRBJ2-7, with D unclear. The V end was cut by 1 base, the J end by 6 bases, with 7 bases between. CDR1 is MGHRA and CDR2 is YSYEKL in the germline V gene. The CDR3 contains 12 residues. The CDR3 reads CASSQGRAEQYF. CDR3 bases: TGCGCCAGCAGCCAAGGACGGGCCGAGCAGTACTTC.

This clone occurred once. The chain joins TRBV6-5 to TRBJ1-6; a weak D match, TRBD1 (6 bases). Deletions cut 6 bases from V and 9 bases from J, with 18 bases between. The CDR3 sequence is 15 residues long. The germline gives CDR1 MNHEY, CDR2 SVGAGI. The CDR3 bases are TGTGCCAGCAGGCGCGACGGAGGGGGGGGTTCACCCCTCCACTTT. The encoded protein is CASRRDGGGGSPLHF.

The chain has TRBV7-2 and TRBJ2-5; D is uncertain. The germline gives CDR1 SGHTA, CDR2 FQGNSA. Trimming removed 3 bases from V and 5 bases from J, with 4 bases in between. This CDR3 comprises 11 residues. The CDR3 protein is CASSFRETQYF. CDR3 sequence (DNA): TGTGCCAGCAGCTTTCGGGAGACCCAGTACTTC.

The chain links TRBV30 to TRBJ1-5; TRBD1 matches 9 bases. From germline, CDR1 is GTSNPN and CDR2 SVGIG (reference sequence). This CDR3 contains 17 residues. The trim removed 5 bases at V and 1 base at J, leaving 12 bases unmatched. Here the CDR3 reads CAWGLGMGQGSNQPQHF. CDR3 bases: TGTGCCTGGGGCCTGGGTATGGGACAGGGAAGCAATCAGCCCCAGCATTTT.

The V gene is TRBV28, the J gene TRBJ1-1; D gene uncertain. This CDR3 is 14 amino acids long. V was shortened by 2 bases and J by 8 bases, with 15 bases between the two germline ends. Germline CDR1 MDHEN, CDR2 SYDVKM. DNA of the CDR3: TGTGCCAGCAGTTTAATGCCGATCGTTTTGGAAGCTTTCTTT. Translated, it gives CASSLMPIVLEAFF.

The chain combines TRBV5-8 with TRBJ2-7; TRBD2 might be the D (5 bases). V was trimmed by 2 bases and J by 3 bases, leaving 9 bases between them. This CDR3 has 13 amino acids. From germline, CDR1 is SGHTS and CDR2 YDEGEE. The DNA for the CDR3 is TGTGCCAGCAGCTTCTACGGAGGCTACGAGCAGTACTTC. It specifies CASSFYGGYEQYF.

The J gene is TRBJ2-1, the V gene TRBV19; D remains unclear. V was pared by 3 bases and J by 8 bases, with 5 bases between. The V gene's germline CDR1 is LNHDA and CDR2 SQIVND (reference sequence). The length of the CDR3 is 11 residues. CDR3 coding DNA: TGTGCCAGTAGTATCCGTTATGAGCAGTTCTTC. This codes for CASSIRYEQFF.

A few counts support this clone. The V call is TRBV4-1, the J call TRBJ1-5; D unclear. Trimming cost V 3 bases and J 3 bases, with 9 bases left between them. Germline CDR1 and CDR2: MGHRA and YSYEKL. The CDR3 is 14 residues long. CDR3 DNA: TGCGCCAGCAGCCAGGAGGCCATCAATCAGCCCCAGCATTTT. This gives the protein CASSQEAINQPQHF.